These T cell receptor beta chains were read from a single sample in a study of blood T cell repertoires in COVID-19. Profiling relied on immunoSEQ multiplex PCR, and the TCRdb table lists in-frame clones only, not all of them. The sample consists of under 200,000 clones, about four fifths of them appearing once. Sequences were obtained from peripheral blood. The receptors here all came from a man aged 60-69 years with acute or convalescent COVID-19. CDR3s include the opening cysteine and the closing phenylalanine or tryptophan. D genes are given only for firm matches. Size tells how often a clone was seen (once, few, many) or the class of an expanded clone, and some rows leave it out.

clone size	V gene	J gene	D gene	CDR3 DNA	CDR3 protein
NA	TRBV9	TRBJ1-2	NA	TGTGCCAGCAGCCCCCGTCAGGATGGCTTGACCGGCTACACCTTC	CASSPRQDGLTGYTF
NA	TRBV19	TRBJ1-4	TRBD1	TGTGCCAGTAATGGACAGGACGCAACTAATGAAAAACTGTTTTTT	CASNGQDATNEKLFF
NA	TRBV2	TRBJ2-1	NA	TGTGCCAGCAGTTTACTTAACAATGAGCAGTTCTTC	CASSLLNNEQFF
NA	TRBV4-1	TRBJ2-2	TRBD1	TGCGCCAGCAGAGCGACAGGGGGTCGAACCGGGGAGCTGTTTTTT	CASRATGGRTGELFF
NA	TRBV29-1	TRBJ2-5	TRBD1	TGCAGCGTCTCCCCCGGGACAGCCCAAGAGACCCAGTACTTC	CSVSPGTAQETQYF
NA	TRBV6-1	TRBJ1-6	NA	TGTGCCAGCAGTGAGACACGAAGCTCCTATAATTCACCCCTCCACTTT	CASSETRSSYNSPLHF
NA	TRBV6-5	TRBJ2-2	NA	TGTGCCAGCACCTTTAGCGGCAGGGACACCGGGGAGCTGTTTTTT	CASTFSGRDTGELFF
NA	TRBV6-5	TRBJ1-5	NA	TGTGCCAGCAGTTATGAGGGAGGCGGCAATCAGCCCCAGCATTTT	CASSYEGGGNQPQHF
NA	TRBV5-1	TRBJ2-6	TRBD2	TGCGCCAGCAGCTTGGAGGGAGGGGCCGGGGCCAACGTCCTGACTTTC	CASSLEGGAGANVLTF
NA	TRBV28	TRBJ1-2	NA	TGTGCCAGCAGTCTGGACAGCTTTGGCTACACCTTC	CASSLDSFGYTF
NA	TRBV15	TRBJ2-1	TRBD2	TGTGCCACCAGCAGGGACAATAGCGGGAGGGCCGTGGATGAGCAGTTCTTC	CATSRDNSGRAVDEQFF
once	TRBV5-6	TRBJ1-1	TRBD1	TGTGCCAGCAGCCAGGGACAGAATTATGAAGCTTTCTTT	CASSQGQNYEAFF
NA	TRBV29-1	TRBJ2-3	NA	TGCAGCGTTGAAGACGGTAATGGAGCAGATACGCAGTATTTT	CSVEDGNGADTQYF
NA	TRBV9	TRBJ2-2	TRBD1	TGTGCCAGCAACGCCGGGACAGCGCGGAACACCGGGGAGCTGTTTTTT	CASNAGTARNTGELFF
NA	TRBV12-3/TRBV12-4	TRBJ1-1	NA	TGTGCCAGCAGCCTCGGACTGGAAGCTTTCTTT	CASSLGLEAFF
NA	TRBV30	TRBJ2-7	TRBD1	TGTGCCTGGAGAACCGGGACAGGGGGCTACGAGCAGTACTTC	CAWRTGTGGYEQYF
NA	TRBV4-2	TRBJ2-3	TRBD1	TGTGCCAGCAGCCAGGGGGGGACAGGGGGCGACGCAGATACGCAGTATTTT	CASSQGGTGGDADTQYF
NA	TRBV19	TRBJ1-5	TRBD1	TGTGCCAGTAGTATAGGAGACAGGGCCTGTCATTTT	CASSIGDRACHF
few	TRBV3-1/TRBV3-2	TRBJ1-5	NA	TGTGCCAGCAGCCAAGATCCCCTCTGGACAAGTGGTAGCAATCAGCCCCAGCATTTT	CASSQDPLWTSGSNQPQHF
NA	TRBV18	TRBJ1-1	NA	TGTGCCAGCTCACCTACACCAGGAGGGTCTGAAGCTTTCTTT	CASSPTPGGSEAFF